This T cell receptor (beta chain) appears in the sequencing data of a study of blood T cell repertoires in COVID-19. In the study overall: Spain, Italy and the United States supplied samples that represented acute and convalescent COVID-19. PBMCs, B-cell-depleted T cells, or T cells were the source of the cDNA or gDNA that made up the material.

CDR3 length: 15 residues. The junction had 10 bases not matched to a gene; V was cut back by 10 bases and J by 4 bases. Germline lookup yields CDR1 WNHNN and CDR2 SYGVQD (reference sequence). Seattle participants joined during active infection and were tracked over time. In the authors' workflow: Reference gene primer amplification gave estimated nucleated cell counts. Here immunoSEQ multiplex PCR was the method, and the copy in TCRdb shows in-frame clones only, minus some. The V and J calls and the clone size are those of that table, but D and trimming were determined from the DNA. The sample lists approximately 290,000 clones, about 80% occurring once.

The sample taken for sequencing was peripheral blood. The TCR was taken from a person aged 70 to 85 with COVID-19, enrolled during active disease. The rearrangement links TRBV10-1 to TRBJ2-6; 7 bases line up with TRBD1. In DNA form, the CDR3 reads TGCGCCACTCCACGGACAGGATTCGGGGCCAACGTCCTGACTTTC. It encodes CATPRTGFGANVLTF.